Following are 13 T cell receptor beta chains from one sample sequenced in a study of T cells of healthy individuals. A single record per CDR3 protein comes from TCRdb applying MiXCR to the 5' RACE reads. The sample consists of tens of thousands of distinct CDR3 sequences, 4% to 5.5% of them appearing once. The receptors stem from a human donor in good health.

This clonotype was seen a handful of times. CDR3 residues: CASSQPFSRGGLETQYF. The CDR3, as DNA: TGTGCCAGCAGCCAACCCTTTTCCCGGGGGGGCCTAGAGACCCAGTACTTC. The chain uses TRBV3-1 and TRBJ2-5, with TRBD2 matching over 8 bases. V lost 2 bases to trimming and J lost 4 bases; unmatched junction nucleotides: 12. Per the germline V gene, CDR1 is LGHDT and CDR2 is YNNKEL (reference sequence). The CDR3 has 17 amino acids.

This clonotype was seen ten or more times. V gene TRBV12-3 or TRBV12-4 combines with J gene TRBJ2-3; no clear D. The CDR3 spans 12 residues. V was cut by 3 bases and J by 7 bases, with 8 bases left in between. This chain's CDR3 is CASSFDRNTQYF. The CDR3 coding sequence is TGTGCCAGCAGTTTTGATCGAAATACGCAGTATTTT.

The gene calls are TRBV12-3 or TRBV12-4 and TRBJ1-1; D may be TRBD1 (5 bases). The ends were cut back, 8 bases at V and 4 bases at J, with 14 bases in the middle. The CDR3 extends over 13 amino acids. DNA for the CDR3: TGTGCCAGCCGCAGAGGGGTATCCACTGAAGCTTTCTTT. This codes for CASRRGVSTEAFF.

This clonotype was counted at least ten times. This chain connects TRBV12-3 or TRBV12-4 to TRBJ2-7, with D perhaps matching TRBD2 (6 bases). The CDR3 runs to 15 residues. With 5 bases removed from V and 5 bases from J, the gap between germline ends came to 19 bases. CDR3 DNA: TGTGCCAGCAGTCCCCGGAACGGGAGAGCCGACGAGCAGTACTTC. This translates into CASSPRNGRADEQYF.

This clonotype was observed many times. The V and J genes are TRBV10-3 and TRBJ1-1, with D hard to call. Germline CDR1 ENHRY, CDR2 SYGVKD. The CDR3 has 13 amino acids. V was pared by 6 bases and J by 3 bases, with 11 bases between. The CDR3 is CAISARGYTEAFF. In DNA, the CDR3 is TGTGCCATCAGCGCGAGAGGTTACACTGAAGCTTTCTTT.

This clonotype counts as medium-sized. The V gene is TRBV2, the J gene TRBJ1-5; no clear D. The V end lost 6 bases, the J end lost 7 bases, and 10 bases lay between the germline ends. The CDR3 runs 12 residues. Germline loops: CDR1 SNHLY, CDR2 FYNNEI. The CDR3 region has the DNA TGTGCCAGCAGCCTGGTCTCCCAGCCCCAGCATTTT. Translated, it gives CASSLVSQPQHF.

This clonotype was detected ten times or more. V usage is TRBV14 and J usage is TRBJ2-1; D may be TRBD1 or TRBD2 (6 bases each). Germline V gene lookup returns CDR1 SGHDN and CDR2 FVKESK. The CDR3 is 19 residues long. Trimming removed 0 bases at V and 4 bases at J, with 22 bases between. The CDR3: CASSQDRSEKGGMYNEQFF. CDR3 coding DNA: TGTGCCAGCAGCCAAGATCGGAGCGAAAAAGGGGGGATGTACAATGAGCAGTTCTTC. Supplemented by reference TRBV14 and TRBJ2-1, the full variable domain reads EAGVTQFPSHSVIEKGQTVTLRCDPISGHDNLYWYRRVMGKEIKFLLHFVKESKQDESGMPNNRFLAERTGGTYSTLKVQPAELEDSGVYFCASSQDRSEKGGMYNEQFFGPGTRLTVL.

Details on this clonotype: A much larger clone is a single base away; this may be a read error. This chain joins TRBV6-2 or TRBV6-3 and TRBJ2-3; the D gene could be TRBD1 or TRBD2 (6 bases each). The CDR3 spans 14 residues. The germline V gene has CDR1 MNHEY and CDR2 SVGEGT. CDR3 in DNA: TGTGTCAGCAGTTCGGGGGCGAGCACAGATACGCAGTATTTT. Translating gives CVSSSGASTDTQYF.

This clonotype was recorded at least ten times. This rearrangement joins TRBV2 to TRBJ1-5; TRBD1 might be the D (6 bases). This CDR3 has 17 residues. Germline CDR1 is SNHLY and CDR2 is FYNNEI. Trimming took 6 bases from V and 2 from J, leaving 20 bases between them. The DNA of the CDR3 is TGTGCCAGCAGGGTGGTCAGGGGTTCAGGGGGCAATCAGCCCCAGCATTTT. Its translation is CASRVVRGSGGNQPQHF.

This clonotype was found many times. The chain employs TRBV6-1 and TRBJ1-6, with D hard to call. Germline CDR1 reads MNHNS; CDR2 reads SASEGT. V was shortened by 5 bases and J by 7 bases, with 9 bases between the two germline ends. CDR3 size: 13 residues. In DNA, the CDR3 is TGTGCCAGCAGTACCAGCGAAAATTCACCCCTCCACTTT. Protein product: CASSTSENSPLHF.

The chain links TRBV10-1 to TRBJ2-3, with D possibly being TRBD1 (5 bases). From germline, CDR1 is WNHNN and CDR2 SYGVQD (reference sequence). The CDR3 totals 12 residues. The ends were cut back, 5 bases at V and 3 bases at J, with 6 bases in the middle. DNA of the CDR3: TGCGCCAGCAGTCCAGGGACAGATACGCAGTATTTT. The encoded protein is CASSPGTDTQYF.

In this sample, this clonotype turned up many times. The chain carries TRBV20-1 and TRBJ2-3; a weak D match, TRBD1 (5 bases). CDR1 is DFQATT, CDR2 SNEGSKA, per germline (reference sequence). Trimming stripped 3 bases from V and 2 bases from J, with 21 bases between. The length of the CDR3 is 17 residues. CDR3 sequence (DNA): TGCAGTGCTAGGGACCCCAACACGCAAGGGGCCACAGATACGCAGTATTTT. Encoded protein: CSARDPNTQGATDTQYF.

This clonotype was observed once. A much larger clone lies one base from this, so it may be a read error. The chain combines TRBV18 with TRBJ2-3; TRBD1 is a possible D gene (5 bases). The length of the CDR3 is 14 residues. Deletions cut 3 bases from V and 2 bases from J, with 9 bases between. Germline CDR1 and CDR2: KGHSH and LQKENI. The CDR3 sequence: CASSPTAFTDTQYF. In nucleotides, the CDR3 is TGTGCCAGCTCACCGACAGCATTCACAGATACGCAGTATTTT.